The rows below give T cell receptor beta chains drawn from one sample of a study of CD39 and CD103 CD8 tumor-infiltrating T cells. This table comes from immunoSEQ multiplex PCR, and its TCRdb copy is limited to in-frame clones, with some not included. This table has about 15,000 clones, 80% to 95% appearing once. Specimen: CD8+ T cells sorted from blood. All receptors derive from a human donor with head and neck squamous cell carcinoma. CDR3s include the opening cysteine and the closing phenylalanine or tryptophan. Each record gives: V gene, clone size, J gene, CDR3 protein. Only part of the rows carry a size: once, few, many, or a class if the clone is expanded.

>TRBV19|-|TRBJ2-7
CASSYTGTETYEQYF
>TRBV2|-|TRBJ2-7
CASSDVEFEQYF
>TRBV7-3|-|TRBJ2-1
CASSSPGVNEQFF
>TRBV9|-|TRBJ1-1
CASSEAVLNTEAFF
>TRBV27|once|TRBJ2-3
CASSLGPGGLGTQYF
>TRBV19|once|TRBJ2-7
CASSIGLSYEQYF
>TRBV19|-|TRBJ2-1
CASSIPSGGDEQFF
>TRBV27|-|TRBJ2-1
CASTPTWGHNEQFF
>TRBV5-1|-|TRBJ1-1
CASSFTGGTFF
>TRBV9|few|TRBJ2-3
CASSVDGGPSGIYTDTQYF
>TRBV4-1|-|TRBJ1-2
CASSAQTGDNYGYTF
>TRBV2|-|TRBJ1-3
CASTDRVSGNTIYF
>TRBV27|once|TRBJ1-1
CASSLASAGTEAFF
>TRBV4-2|-|TRBJ2-3
CASSQAQGTDTQYF
>TRBV27|once|TRBJ2-7
CASSFQKTYEQYF
>TRBV11-2|-|TRBJ2-3
CASSLVGGSSDTQYF